This T cell receptor beta chain emerged from a study of blood T cell repertoires in COVID-19. This CDR3 comprises 13 residues. Germline CDR1 and CDR2: SNHLY and FYNNEI. With 5 bases removed from V and 1 base from J, the gap between germline ends came to 5 bases. In the original workflow: How many nucleated cells were present was estimated from reference gene primer amplification. The repertoire was sequenced with immunoSEQ multiplex PCR; TCRdb's copy has only in-frame clones and lacks some. V and J calls and clone size are copied from that table; D and trimming were computed from the DNA. This table has about 150,000 clones, about 87% appearing once.

The sequenced material came from peripheral blood. The chain couples TRBV2 to TRBJ1-4; the D is unclear. The TCR sequence derives from a human donor in a cohort sampled during active COVID-19. CDR3: CASSLITNEKLFF. The CDR3 DNA follows: TGTGCCAGCAGTCTTATAACTAATGAAAAACTGTTTTTT. The full variable domain, with the rest looked up from reference TRBV2 and TRBJ1-4, is EPEVTQTPSHQVTQMGQEVILRCVPISNHLYFYWYRQILGQKVEFLVSFYNNEISEKSEIFDDQFSVERPDGSNFTLKIRSTKLEDSAMYFCASSLITNEKLFFGSGTQLSVL.